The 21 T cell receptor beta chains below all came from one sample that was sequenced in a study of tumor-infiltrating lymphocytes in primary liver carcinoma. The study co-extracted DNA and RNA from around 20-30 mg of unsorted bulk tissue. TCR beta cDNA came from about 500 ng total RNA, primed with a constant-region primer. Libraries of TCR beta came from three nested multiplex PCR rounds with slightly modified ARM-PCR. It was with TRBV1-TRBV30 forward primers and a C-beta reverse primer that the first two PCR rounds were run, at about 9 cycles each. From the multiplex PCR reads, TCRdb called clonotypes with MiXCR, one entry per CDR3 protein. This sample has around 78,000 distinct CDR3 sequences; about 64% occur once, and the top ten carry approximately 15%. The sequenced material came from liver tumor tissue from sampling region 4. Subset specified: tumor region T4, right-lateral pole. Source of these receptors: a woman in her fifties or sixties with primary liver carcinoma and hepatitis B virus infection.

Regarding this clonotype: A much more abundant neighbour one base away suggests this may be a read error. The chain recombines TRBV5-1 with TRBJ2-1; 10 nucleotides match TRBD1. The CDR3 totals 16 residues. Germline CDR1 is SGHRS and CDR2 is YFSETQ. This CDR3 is CASSLARTGGNIEHFF. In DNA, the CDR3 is TGCGCCAGCAGCTTGGCGAGGACAGGGGGAAACATCGAGCACTTCTTC.

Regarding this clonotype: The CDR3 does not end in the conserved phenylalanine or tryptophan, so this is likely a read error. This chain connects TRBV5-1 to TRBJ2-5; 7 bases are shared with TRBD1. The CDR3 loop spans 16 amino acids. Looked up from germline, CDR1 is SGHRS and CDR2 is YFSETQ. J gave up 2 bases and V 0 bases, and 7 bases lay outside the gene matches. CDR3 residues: CASSLGTTGPQETQYS. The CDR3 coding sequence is TGCGCCAGCAGCTTGGGAACGACAGGGCCACAAGAGACCCAGTACTCC.

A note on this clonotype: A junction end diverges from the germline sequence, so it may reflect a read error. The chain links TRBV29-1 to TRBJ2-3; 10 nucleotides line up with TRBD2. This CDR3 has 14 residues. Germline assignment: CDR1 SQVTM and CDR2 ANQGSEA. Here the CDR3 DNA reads TGCATCACTAAGCTGCTAGCGGGAGCAGATACGGAGTATTTT. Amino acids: CITKLLAGADTEYF.

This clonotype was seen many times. CDR3 in amino acids: CASSRLAVQETQYF. The DNA for the CDR3 is TGTGCCAGCAGCCGGCTAGCGGTCCAAGAGACCCAGTACTTC. The rearrangement joins TRBV6-2 or TRBV6-3 to TRBJ2-5; 7 nucleotides line up with TRBD2. Germline V gene lookup returns CDR1 MNHEY and CDR2 SVGEGT. The CDR3 length is 14 residues. V lost 6 bases, J lost 1 base, and 5 bases stayed unmatched.

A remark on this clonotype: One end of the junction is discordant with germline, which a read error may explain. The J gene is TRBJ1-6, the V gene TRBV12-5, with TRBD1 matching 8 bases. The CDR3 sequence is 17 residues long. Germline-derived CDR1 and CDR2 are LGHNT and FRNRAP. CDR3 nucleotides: TGTGCTAGTGATTCAAGACAGGGGAGCTCCTATAATTCACCACTCCACTTT. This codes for CASDSRQGSSYNSPLHF.

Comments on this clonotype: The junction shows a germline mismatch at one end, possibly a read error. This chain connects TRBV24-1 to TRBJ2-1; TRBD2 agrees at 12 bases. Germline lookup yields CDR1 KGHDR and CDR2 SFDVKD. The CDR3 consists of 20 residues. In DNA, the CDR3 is TGTGCTACCAGTGAGAGCTCCGGGACTAGCGGGCAGTTCTCCTACAATGAGCAGTTCTTC. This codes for CATSESSGTSGQFSYNEQFF.

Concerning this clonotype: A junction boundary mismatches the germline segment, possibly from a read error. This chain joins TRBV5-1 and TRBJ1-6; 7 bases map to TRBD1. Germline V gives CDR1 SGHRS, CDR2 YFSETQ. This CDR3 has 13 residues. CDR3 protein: CASSVQGNLPLHF. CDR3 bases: TGCGCCAGCAGCGTACAGGGGAATTTACCCCTCCACTTT.

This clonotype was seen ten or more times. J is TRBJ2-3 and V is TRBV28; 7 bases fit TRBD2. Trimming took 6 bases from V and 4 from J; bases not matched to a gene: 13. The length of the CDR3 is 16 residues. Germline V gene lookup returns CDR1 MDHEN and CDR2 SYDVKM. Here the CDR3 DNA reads TGTGCCAGCAGACTTATGGGGGGGAGGGCAGCAGATACGCAGTATTTT. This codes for CASRLMGGRAADTQYF.

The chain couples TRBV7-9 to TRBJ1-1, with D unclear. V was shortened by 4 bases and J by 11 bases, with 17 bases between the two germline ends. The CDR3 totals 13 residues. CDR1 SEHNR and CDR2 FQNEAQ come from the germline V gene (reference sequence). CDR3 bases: TGTGCCAGCAGCTCGGGGTTCTTCAATGAGGCTTTCTTT. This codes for CASSSGFFNEAFF.

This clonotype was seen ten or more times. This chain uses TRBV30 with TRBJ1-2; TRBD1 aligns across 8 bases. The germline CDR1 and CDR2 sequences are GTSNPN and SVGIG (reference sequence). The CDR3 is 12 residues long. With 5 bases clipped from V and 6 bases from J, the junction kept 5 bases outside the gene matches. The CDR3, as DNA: TGTGCCTGGGGACAGGGATGGGATGGCTACACCTTC. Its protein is CAWGQGWDGYTF.

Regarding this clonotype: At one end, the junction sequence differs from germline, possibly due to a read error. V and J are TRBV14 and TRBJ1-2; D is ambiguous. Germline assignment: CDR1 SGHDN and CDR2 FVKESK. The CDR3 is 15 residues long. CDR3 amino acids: CASRQAAGANYGYTF. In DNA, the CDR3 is TGTGCCAGCAGACAAGCGGCAGGAGCAAACTATGGCTACACCTTC.

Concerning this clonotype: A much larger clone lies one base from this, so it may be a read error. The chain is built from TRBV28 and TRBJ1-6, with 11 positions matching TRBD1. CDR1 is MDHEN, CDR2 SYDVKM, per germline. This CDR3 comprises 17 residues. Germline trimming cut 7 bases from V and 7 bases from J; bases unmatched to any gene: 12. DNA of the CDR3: TGTGCCAGCAATTCCCACCCGGGACAGGGGGAGAATTCACCCCTCCACTTT. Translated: CASNSHPGQGENSPLHF.

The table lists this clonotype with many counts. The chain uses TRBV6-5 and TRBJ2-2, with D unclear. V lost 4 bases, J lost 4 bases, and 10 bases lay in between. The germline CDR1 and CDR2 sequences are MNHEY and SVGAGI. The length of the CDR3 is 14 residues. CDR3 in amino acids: CASSSDRITGELFF. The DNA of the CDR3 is TGTGCCAGCAGTTCTGACCGTATCACCGGGGAGCTGTTTTTT.

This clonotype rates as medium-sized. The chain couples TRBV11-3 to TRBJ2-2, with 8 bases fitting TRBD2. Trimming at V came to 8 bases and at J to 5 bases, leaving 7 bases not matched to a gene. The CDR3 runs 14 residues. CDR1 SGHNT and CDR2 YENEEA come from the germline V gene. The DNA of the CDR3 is TGTGCCAGCGGTGCGGGGGGACCGACCGGGGAGCTGTTTTTT. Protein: CASGAGGPTGELFF.

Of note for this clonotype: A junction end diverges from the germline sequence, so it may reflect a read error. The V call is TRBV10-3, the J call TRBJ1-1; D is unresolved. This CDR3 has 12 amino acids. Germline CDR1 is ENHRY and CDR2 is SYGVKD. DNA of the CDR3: TGTGCCATCGCGAACCCGAACACTGAAGCTTCCTTT. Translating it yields CAIANPNTEASF.

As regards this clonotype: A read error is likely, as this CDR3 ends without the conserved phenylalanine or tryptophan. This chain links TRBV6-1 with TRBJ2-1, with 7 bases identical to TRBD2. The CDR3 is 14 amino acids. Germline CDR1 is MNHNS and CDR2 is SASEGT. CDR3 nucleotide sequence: TGTGCCAGCAGGGCGGGAGACTCCTACAAAGAGCAGTTCTGC. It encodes CASRAGDSYKEQFC.

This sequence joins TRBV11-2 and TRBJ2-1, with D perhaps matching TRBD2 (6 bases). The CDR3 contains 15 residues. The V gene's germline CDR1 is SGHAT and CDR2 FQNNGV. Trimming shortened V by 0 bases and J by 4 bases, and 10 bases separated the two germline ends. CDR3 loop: CASSLENSGYNEQFF. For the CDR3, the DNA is TGTGCCAGCAGCTTAGAGAATAGCGGTTACAATGAGCAGTTCTTC.

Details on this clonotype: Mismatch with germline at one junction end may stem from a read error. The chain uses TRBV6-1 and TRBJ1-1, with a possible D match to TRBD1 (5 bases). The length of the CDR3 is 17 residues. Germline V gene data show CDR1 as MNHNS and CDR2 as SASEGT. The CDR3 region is CASSARSSGVRDTGAFF. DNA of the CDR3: TGTGCCAGCAGTGCAAGGAGTTCGGGGGTAAGAGACACTGGAGCTTTCTTT.

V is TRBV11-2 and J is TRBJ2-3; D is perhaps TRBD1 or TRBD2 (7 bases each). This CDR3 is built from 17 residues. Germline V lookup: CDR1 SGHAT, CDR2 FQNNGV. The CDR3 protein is CVNSSGGLTYTSDTQYF. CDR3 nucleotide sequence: TGTGTCAACAGCTCAGGGGGACTAACGTACACGTCGGATACGCAGTATTTT.

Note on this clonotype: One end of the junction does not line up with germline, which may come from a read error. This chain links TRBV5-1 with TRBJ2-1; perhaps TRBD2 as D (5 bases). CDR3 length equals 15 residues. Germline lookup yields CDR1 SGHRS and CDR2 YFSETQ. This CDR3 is CASRTVISASYEQFF. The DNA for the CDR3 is TGTGCCAGCCGTACGGTCATTAGCGCGAGCTATGAGCAGTTCTTC.

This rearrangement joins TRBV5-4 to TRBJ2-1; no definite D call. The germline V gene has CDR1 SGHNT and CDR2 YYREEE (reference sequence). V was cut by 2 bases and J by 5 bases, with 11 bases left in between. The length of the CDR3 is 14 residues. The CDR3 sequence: CASSFVSAHNEQFF. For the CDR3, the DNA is TGTGCCAGCAGCTTTGTCTCAGCACACAATGAGCAGTTCTTC.